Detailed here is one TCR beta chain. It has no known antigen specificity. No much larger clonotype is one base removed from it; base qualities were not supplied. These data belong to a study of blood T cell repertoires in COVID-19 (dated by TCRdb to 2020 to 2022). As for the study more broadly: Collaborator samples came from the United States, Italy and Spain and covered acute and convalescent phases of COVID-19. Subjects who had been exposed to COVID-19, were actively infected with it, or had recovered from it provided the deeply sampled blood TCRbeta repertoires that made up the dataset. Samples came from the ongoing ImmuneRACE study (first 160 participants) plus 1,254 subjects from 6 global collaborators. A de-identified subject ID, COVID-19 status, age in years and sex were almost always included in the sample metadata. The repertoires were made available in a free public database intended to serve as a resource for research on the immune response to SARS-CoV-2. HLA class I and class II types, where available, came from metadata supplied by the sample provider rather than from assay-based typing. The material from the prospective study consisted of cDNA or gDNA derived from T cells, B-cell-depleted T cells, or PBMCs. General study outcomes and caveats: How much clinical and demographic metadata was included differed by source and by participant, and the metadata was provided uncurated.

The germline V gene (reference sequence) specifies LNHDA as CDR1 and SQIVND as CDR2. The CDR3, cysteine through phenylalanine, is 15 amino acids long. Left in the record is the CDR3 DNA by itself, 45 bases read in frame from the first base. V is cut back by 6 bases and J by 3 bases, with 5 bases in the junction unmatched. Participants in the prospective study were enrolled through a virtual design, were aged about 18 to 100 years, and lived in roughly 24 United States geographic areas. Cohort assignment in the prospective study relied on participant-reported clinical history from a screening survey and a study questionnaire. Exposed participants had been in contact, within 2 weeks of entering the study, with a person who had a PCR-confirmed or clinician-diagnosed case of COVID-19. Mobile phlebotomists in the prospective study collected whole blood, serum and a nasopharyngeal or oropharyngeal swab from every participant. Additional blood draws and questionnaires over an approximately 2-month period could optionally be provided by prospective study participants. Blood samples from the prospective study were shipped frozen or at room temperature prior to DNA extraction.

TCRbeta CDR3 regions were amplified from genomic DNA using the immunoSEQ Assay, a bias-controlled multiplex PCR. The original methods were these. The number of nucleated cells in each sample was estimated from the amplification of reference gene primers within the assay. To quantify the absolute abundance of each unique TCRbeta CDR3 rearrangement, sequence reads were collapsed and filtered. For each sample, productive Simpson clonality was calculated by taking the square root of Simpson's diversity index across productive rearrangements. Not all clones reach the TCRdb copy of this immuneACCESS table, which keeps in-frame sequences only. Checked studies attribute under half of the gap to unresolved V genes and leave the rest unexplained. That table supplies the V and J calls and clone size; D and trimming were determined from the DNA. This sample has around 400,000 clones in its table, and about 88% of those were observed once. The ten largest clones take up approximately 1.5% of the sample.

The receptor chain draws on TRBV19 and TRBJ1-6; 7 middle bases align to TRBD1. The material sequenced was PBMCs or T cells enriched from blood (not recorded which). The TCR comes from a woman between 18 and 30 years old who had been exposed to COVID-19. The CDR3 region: CASRTGIGYNSPLHF. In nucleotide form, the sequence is TGTGCCAGTAGGACAGGGATCGGCTATAATTCACCCCTCCACTTT.